The source of this TCR beta chain is a study of CD4 T cells in relation to SARS-CoV-2 and coronaviruses. General study findings and limits: This crossreactivity analysis covered spike protein alone, no other viral proteins.

With respect to this clone: Its matching antigen is unknown.

TCRdb's copy holds only in-frame clones and misses some; the assay was immunoSEQ multiplex PCR. The sample shows about 56,000 clones, under 95% of them seen only once. V gave up 2 bases and J gave up 1 base, with 11 bases separating them. CDR3 length: 15 amino acids. CDR1 and CDR2 (germline): MNHNS, SASEGT. The sample was naive CD4+ T cells from PBMCs. Subset noted: naive CD4+ T cells isolated by negative enrichment. The chain carries TRBV6-1 and TRBJ1-1; no clear D. The receptor was derived from an adult with COVID-19. The CDR3 DNA reads TGTGCCAGCAGTGAAAGAGACGGACGGAACACTGAAGCTTTCTTT. Residues: CASSERDGRNTEAFF.